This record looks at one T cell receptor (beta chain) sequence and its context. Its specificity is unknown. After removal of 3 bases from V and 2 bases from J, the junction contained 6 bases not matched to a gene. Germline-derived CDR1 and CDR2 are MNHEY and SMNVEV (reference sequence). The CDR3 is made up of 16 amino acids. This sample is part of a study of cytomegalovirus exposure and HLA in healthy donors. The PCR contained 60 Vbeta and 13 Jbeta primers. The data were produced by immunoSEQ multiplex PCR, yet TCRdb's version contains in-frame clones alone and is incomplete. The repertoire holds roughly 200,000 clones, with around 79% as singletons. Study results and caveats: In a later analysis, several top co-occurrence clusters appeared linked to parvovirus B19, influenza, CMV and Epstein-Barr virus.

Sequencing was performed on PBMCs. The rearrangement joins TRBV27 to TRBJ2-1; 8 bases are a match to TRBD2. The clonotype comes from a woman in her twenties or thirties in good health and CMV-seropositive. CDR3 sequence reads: CASSFESGGAYNEQFF. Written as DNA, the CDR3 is TGTGCCAGCAGTTTTGAGTCCGGGGGGGCCTACAATGAGCAGTTCTTC.